This is a list of T cell receptor beta chains from one sample in a study of blood T cell repertoires in COVID-19. TCRdb's copy holds only in-frame clones and misses some; the assay was immunoSEQ multiplex PCR. The table has about 320,000 clones, roughly nine tenths seen once; the top ten hold roughly 5%. The sequenced sample consisted of PBMCs or T cells enriched from blood (not recorded which). The receptors were gathered from a man aged 55 to 70 who had recovered from COVID-19. CDR3s leave out the opening cysteine and the closing phenylalanine or tryptophan.

j_call v_call cdr3_aa
TRBJ2-1 TRBV5-4 ASSTRTASIGSYNEQF
TRBJ1-1 TRBV28 ASSLLRTEAF
TRBJ2-1 TRBV18 ASSELAGGSYNEQF
TRBJ2-2 TRBV6-5 ASSQRTANTGELF
TRBJ1-6 TRBV3-1/TRBV3-2 ASSQYGQGANSPLH
TRBJ2-7 TRBV9 ASSDSGSGDEQY
TRBJ2-1 TRBV24-1 ATSDSHVPRDRVYNEQF
TRBJ2-3 TRBV18 ASSGTGSTDTQY
TRBJ2-6 TRBV6-6 ASSYSAGYGANVLT
TRBJ2-2 TRBV21-1 ASSKASPAGVVSTGELF
TRBJ2-1 TRBV7-6 ASSLTGGGSYNEQF
TRBJ2-7 TRBV4-2 ASSPGQRPYEQY
TRBJ2-7 TRBV5-1 ASSPILSGTYEQY
TRBJ2-1 TRBV11-2 ASSLRQGRNEQF
TRBJ2-1 TRBV27 ASSPWTGSNLYNEQF
TRBJ2-7 TRBV5-4 ASSSEGLAGISEQY
TRBJ2-3 TRBV5-5 ASSLRDRRTDTQY
TRBJ2-1 TRBV28 ASTEGGGLAGPYNEQF
TRBJ2-1 TRBV6-5 ASSFGQGANEQF
TRBJ2-1 TRBV19 ASSIAESSYNEQF
TRBJ1-1 TRBV28 ASSLSQGTGPFEAF
TRBJ1-5 TRBV7-9 ASSLAVSGANQPQH
TRBJ2-6 TRBV4-3 ASSQWGGTLGANVLT